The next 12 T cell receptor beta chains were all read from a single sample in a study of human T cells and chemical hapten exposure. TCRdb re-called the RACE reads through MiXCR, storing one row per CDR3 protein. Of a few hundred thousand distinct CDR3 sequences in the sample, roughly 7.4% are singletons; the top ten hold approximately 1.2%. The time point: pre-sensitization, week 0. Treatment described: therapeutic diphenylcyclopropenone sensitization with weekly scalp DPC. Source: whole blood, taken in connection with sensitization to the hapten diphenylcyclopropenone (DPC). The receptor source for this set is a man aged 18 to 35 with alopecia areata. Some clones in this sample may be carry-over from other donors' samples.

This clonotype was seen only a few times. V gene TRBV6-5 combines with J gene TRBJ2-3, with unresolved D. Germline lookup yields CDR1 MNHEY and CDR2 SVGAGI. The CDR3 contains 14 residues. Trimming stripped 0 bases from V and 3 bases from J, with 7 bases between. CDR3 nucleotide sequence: TGTGCCAGCAGTTACTCGAGAGAAACAGATACGCAGTATTTT. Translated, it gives CASSYSRETDTQYF.

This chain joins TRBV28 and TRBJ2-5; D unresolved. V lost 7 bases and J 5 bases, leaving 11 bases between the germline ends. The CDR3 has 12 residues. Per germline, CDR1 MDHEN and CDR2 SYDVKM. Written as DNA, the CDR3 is TGTGCCAGCAACCAAGGTCGGGAGACCCAGTACTTC. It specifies CASNQGRETQYF.

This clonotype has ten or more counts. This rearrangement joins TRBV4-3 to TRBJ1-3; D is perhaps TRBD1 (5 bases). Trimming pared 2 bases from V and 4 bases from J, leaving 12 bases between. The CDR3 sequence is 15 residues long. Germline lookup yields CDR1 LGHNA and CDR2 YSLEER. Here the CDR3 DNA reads TGCGCCAGCAGCCAATTTCAGGGAGACGGAAACACCATATATTTT. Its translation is CASSQFQGDGNTIYF.

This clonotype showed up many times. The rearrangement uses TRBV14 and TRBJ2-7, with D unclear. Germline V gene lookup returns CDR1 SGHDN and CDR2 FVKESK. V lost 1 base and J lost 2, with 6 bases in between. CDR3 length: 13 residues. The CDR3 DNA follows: TGTGCCAGCAGCCAAGGGTTCCCCTACGAGCAGTACTTC. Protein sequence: CASSQGFPYEQYF. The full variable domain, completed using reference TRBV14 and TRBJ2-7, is EAGVTQFPSHSVIEKGQTVTLRCDPISGHDNLYWYRRVMGKEIKFLLHFVKESKQDESGMPNNRFLAERTGGTYSTLKVQPAELEDSGVYFCASSQGFPYEQYFGPGTRLTVT.

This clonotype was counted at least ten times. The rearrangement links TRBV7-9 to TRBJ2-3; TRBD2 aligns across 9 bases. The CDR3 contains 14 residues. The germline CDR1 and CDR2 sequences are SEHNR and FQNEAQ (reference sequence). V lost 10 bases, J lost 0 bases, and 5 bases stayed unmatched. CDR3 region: CATSSGDSTDTQYF. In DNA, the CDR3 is TGTGCCACATCTAGCGGGGACAGCACAGATACGCAGTATTTT.

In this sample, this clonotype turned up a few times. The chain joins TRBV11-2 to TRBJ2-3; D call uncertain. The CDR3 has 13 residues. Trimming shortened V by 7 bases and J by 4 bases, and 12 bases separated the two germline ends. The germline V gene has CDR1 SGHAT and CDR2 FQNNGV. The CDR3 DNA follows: TGTGCCAGCACCTATGGAGTGTCAGATACGCAGTATTTT. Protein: CASTYGVSDTQYF. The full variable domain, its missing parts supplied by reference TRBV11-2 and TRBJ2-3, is EAGVAQSPRYKIIEKRQSVAFWCNPISGHATLYWYQQILGQGPKLLIQFQNNGVVDDSQLPKDRFSAERLKGVDSTLKIQPAKLEDSAVYLCASTYGVSDTQYFGPGTRLTVL.

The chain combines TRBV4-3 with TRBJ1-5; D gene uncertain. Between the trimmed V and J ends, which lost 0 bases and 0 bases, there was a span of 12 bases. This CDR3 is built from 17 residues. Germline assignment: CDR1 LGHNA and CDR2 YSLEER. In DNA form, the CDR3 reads TGCGCCAGCAGCCAAGATTGGTCAGACAATAGCAATCAGCCCCAGCATTTT. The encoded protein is CASSQDWSDNSNQPQHF.

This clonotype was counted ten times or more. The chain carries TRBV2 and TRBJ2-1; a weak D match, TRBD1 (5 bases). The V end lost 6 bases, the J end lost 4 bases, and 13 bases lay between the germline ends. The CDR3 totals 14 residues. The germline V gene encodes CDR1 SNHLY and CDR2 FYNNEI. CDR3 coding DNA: TGTGCCAGCAGGGAGACAGTCAATTACAATGAGCAGTTCTTC. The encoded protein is CASRETVNYNEQFF.

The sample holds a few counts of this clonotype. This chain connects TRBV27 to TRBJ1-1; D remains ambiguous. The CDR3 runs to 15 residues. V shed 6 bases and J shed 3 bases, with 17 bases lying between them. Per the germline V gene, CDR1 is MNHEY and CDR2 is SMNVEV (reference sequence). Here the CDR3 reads CASSRSQKRYTEAFF. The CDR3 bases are TGTGCCAGCAGCCGAAGCCAAAAAAGGTACACTGAAGCTTTCTTT.

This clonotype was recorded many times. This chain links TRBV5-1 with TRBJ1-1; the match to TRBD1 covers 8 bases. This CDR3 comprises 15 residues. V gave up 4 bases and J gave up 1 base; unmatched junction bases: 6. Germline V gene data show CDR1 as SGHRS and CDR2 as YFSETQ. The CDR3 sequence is CASSIHQGANTEAFF. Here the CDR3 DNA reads TGCGCCAGCAGCATTCACCAGGGGGCGAACACTGAAGCTTTCTTT.

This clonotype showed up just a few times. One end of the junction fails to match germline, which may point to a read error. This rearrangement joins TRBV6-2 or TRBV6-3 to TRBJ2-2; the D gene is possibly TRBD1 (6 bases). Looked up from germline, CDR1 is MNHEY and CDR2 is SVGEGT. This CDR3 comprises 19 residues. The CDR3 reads CASNYLNDDRPYLTGELFF. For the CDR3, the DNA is TGTGCCAGCAATTACCTGAATGACGACAGGCCATACCTCACCGGGGAGCTGTTTTTT.

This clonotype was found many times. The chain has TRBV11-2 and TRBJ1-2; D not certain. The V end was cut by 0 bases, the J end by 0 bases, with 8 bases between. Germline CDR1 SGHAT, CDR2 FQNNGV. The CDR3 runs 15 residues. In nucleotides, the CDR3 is TGTGCCAGCAGCTTAGACAGCCCTCCTAACTATGGCTACACCTTC. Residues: CASSLDSPPNYGYTF.